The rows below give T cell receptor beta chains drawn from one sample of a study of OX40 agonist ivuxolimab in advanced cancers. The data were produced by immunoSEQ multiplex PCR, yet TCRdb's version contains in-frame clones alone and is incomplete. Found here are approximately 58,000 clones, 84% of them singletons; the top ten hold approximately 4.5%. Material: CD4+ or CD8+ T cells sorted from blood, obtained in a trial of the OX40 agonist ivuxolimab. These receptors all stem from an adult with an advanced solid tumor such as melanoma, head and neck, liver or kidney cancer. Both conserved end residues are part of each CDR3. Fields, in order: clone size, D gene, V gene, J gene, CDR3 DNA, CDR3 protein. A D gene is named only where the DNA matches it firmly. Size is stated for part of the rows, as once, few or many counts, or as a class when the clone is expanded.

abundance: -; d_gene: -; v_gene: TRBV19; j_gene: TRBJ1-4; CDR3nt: TGTGCCAGTCTCCCTGGGGCAGGGAGTGAAAAACTGTTTTTT; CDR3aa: CASLPGAGSEKLFF
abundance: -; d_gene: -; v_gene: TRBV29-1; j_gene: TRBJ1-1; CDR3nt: TGCAGCGTTGAAGCGCCCCTCAACACTGAAGCTTTCTTT; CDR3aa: CSVEAPLNTEAFF
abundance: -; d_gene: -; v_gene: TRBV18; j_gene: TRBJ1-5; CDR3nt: TGTGCCAGCTCACCGACCCGGGGGGCAGGTCAGCCCCAGCATTTT; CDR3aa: CASSPTRGAGQPQHF
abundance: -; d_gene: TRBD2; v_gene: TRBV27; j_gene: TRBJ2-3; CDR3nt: TGTGCCAGCAGTTCTCCTAGCGGGGGACGAGATACGCAGTATTTT; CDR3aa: CASSSPSGGRDTQYF
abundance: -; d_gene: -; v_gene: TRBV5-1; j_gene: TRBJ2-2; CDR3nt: TGCGCCAGCAGCTTTCTGGGGAACGCGAACACCGGGGAGCTGTTTTTT; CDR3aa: CASSFLGNANTGELFF
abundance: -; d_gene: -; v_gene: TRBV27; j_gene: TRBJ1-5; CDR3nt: TGTGCCAGCAGTCCCCCAGGCAATCAGCCCCAGCATTTT; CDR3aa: CASSPPGNQPQHF
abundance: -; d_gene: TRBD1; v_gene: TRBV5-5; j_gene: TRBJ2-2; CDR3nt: TGTGCCAGCAGCCCTTCAGGGGGCGCCGACGGGGAGCTGTTTTTT; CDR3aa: CASSPSGGADGELFF
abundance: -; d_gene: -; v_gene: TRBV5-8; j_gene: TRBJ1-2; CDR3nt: TGTGCCAGCAGCCCTAAAGACAGCTATGGCTACACCTTC; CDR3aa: CASSPKDSYGYTF
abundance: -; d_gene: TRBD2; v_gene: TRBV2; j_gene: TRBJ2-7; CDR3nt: TGTGCCAGCAGTGACGGTAGCGGGGGACCTAGCTCCTACGAGCAGTACTTC; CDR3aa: CASSDGSGGPSSYEQYF
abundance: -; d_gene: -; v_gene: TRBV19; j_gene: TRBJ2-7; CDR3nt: TGTGCCAGTAACCCCAGAGCAGGTTACGAGCAGTACTTC; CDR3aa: CASNPRAGYEQYF
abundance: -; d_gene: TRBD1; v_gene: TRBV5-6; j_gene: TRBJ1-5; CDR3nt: TGTGCCAGCAGCTCCGGGACAGGGATTCATAGCAATCAGCCCCAGCATTTT; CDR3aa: CASSSGTGIHSNQPQHF
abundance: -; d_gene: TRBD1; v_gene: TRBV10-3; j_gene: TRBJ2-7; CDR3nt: TGTGCCATCGGGACAGATGTCCTGCACGAGCAGTACTTC; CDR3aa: CAIGTDVLHEQYF
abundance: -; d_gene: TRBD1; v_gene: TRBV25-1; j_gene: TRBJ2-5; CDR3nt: TGTGCCAGCAGTGTGGGACAGGGGGCCGGAGAGACCCAGTACTTC; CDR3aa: CASSVGQGAGETQYF
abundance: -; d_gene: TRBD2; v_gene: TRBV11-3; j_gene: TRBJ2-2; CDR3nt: TGTGCCAGCAGCTTATTAGCGGGCACCGGGGAGCTGTTTTTT; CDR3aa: CASSLLAGTGELFF
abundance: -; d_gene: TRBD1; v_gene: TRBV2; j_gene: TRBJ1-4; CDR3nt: TGTGCCAGCAGTGATGGACAGGGGGCGGGTGAAAAACTGTTTTTT; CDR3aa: CASSDGQGAGEKLFF
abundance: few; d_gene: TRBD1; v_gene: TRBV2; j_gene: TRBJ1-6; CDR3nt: TGTGCCAGTGGGACAGGGAATTCACCCCTCCACTTT; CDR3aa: CASGTGNSPLHF
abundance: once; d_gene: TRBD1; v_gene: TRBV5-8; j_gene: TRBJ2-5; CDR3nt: TGTGCCAGCAGCCTAATCCGGGACAGCCAAGAGACCCAGTACTTC; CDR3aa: CASSLIRDSQETQYF
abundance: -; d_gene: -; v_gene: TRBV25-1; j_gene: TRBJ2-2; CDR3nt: TGTGCCAGCAGATCCGACATCTTCGGCGACACCGGGGAGCTGTTTTTT; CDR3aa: CASRSDIFGDTGELFF
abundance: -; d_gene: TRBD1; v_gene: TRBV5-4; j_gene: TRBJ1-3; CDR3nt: TGTGCCAGCAGCGCCGGACAGGGCACTGGAAACACCATATATTTT; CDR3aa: CASSAGQGTGNTIYF
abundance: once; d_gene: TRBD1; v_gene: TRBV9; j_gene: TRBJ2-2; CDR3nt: TGTGCCAGCAGCCCCGGGACAGGGGCAGGGACCGGGGAGCTGTTTTTT; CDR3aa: CASSPGTGAGTGELFF
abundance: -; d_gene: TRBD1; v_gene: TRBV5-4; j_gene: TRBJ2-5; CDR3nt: TGTGCCAGCAGCGGACAGGGGGCAGGAGAGACCCAGTACTTC; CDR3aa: CASSGQGAGETQYF
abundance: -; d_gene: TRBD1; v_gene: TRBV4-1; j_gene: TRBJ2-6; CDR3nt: TGCGCCAGCAGCTTACAGGGGCTCGGGGCCAACGTCCTGACTTTC; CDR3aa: CASSLQGLGANVLTF
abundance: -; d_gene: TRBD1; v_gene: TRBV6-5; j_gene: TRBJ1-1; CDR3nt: TGTGCCAGCAGCTGGACAGGGTTGGTTACTGAAGCTTTCTTT; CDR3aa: CASSWTGLVTEAFF
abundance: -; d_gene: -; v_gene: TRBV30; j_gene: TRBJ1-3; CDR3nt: TGTGCCTGGAGTATGACTTTTCCTGGAAACACCATATATTTT; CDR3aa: CAWSMTFPGNTIYF
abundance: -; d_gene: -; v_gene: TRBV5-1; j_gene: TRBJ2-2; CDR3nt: TGCGCCAGCGGGGTATCGACCGGGGAGCTGTTTTTT; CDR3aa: CASGVSTGELFF
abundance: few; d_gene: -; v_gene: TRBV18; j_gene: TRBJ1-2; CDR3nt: TGTGCCAGCTCACCACCGACGGGGGCCGACGGCTACACCTTC; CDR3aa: CASSPPTGADGYTF
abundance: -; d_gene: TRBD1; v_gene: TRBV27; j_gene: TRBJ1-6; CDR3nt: TGTGCCAGCAGTTTAGAGGGGACAGGGAATTCACCCCTCCACTTT; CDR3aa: CASSLEGTGNSPLHF
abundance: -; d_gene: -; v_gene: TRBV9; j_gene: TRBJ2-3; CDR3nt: TGTGCCAGCAGCAGAATAACAGATACGCAGTATTTT; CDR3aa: CASSRITDTQYF
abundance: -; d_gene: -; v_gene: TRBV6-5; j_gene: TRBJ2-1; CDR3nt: TGTGCCAGCAGTTACTTGGATGAGCAGTTCTTC; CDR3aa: CASSYLDEQFF
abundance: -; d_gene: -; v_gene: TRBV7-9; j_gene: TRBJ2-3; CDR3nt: TGTGCCAGCAGCTTCTCGGGAACATCCACAGATACGCAGTATTTT; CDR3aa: CASSFSGTSTDTQYF
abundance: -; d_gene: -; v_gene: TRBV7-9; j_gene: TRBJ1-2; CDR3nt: TGTGCCAGCCCCTATGAGGACAATCGTGGCTACACCTTC; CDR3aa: CASPYEDNRGYTF
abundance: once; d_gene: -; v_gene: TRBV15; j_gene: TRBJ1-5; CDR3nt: TGTGCCACCAGCAGAGATGCCCAGGGGCAACAGCCCCAGCATTTT; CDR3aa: CATSRDAQGQQPQHF
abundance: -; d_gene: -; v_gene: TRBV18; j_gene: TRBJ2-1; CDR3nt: TGTGCCAGCTCACCACGGCAGGGATTCTCCTACAATGAGCAGTTCTTC; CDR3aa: CASSPRQGFSYNEQFF
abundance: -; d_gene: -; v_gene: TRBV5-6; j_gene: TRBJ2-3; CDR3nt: TGTGCCAGCAGCTTGCTAACTAGTCCTACAGATACGCAGTATTTT; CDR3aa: CASSLLTSPTDTQYF
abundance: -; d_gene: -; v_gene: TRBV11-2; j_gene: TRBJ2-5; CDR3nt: TGTGCCAGCAGCTTGCCGAGGGCGGGAATCCAAGAGACCCAGTACTTC; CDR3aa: CASSLPRAGIQETQYF
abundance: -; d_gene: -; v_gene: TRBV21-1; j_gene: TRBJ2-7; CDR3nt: TGTGCCAGCAGCAAAGCGCCGACTAGCAGAGCCTACGAGCAGTACTTC; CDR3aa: CASSKAPTSRAYEQYF
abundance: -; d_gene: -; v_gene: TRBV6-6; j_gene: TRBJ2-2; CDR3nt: TGTGCCAGCAGTCTCCGGGACACTTCAATTTCCGGGGAGCTGTTTTTT; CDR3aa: CASSLRDTSISGELFF
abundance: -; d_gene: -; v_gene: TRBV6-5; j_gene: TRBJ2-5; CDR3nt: TGTGCCAGCAGTTACTCTTGGAGACAAGAGACCCAGTACTTC; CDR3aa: CASSYSWRQETQYF
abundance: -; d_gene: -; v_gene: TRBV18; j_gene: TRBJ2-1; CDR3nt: TGTGCCAGCTCATCGCGGGACAGCATTGGCAATGAGCAGTTCTTC; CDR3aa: CASSSRDSIGNEQFF
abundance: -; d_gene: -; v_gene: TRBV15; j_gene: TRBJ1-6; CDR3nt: TGTGCCACCAGCAGTGGCCCGACAACACCCCTCCACTTT; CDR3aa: CATSSGPTTPLHF
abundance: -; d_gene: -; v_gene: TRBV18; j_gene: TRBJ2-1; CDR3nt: TGTGCCAGCTCACCAAGGAGTAGCGTTAATGAGCAGTTCTTC; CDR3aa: CASSPRSSVNEQFF
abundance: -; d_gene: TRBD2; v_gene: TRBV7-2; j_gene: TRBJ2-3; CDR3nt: TGTGCCAGCAGCTTGAGATGGGCGGGGGGCACAGATACGCAGTATTTT; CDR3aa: CASSLRWAGGTDTQYF
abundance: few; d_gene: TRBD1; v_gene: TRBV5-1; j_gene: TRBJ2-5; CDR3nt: TGCGCCAGCAGCTTGGGTGACAGGGGAAGTGAGACCCAGTACTTC; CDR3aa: CASSLGDRGSETQYF
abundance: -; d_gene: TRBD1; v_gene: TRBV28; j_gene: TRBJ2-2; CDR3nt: TGTGCCAGCAGTACTCCGGGACAGCCCTACACCGGGGAGCTGTTTTTT; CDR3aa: CASSTPGQPYTGELFF
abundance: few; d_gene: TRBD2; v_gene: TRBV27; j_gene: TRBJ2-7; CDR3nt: TGTGCCAGCAGTCAATACCTAGCGGGAGGACTCTCCTACGAGCAGTACTTC; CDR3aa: CASSQYLAGGLSYEQYF
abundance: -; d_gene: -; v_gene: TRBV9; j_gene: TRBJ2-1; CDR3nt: TGTGCCAGTGAGTTCGACAATGAGCAGTTCTTC; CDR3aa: CASEFDNEQFF
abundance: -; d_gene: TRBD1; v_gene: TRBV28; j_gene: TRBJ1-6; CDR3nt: TGTGCCAGCAGCCAGACCAAGACAGGGCTGGCTTCACCCCTCCACTTT; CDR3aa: CASSQTKTGLASPLHF
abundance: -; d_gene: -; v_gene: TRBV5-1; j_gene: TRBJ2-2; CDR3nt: TGCGCCAGCAGCTGGACCGGACAGAACACCGGGGAGCTGTTTTTT; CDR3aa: CASSWTGQNTGELFF
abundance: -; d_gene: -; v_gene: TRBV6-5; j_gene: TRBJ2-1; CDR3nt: TGTGCCAGCAGTTACTCGAATAGCGGACTTAACAATGAGCAGTTCTTC; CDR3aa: CASSYSNSGLNNEQFF